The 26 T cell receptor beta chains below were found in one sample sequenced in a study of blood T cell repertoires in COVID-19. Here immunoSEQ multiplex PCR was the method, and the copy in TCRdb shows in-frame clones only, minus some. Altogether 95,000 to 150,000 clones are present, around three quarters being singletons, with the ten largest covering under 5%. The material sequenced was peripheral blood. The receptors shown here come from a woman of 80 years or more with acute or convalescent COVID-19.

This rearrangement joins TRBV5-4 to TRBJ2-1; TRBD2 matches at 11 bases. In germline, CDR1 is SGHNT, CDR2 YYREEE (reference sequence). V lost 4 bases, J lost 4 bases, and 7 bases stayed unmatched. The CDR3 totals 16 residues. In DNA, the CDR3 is TGTGCCAGCAGCAAAGGGACTAGCGGAGCTTACAATGAGCAGTTCTTC. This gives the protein CASSKGTSGAYNEQFF.

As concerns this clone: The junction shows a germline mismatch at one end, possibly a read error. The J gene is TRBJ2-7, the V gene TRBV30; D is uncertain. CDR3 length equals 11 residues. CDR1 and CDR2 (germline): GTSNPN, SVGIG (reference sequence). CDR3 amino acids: CACSGAYEQYF. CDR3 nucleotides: TGTGCCTGCAGTGGAGCCTACGAGCAGTACTTC.

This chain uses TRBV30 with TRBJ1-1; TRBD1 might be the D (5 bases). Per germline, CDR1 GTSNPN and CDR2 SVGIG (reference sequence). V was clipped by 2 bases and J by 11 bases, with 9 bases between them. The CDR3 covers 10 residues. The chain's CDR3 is CAWSRQQAFF. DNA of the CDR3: TGTGCCTGGAGTCGACAGCAGGCTTTCTTT.

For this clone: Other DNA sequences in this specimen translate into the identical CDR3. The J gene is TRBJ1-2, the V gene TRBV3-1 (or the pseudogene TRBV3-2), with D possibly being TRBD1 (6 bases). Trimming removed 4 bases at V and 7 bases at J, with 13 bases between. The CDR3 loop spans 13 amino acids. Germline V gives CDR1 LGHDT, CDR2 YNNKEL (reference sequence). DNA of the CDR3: TGTGCCAGCAGCCCATTTGGGGGCGGTGGCTACACCTTC. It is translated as CASSPFGGGGYTF.

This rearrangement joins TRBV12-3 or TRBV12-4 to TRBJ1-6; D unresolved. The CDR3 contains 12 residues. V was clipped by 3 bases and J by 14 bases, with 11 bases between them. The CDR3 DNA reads TGTGCCAGCAGTTTGCCCTTGAGAGCCCTCCACTTT. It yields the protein CASSLPLRALHF.

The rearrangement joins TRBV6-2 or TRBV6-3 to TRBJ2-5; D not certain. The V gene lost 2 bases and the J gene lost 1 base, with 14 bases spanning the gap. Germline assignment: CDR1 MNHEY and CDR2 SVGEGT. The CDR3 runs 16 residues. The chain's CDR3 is CASSYGPGLPQETQYF. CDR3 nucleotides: TGTGCCAGCAGTTACGGGCCTGGCTTGCCCCAAGAGACCCAGTACTTC.

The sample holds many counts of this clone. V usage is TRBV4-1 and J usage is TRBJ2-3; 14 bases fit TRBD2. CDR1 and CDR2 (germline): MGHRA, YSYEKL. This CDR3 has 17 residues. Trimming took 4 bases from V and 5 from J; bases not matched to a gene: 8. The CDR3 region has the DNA TGCGCCAGCAGCCCCATACCGGGACTAGCGGGAGAAGATACGCAGTATTTT. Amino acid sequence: CASSPIPGLAGEDTQYF.

The CDR3 sequence is CASSVNPQGEQPQHF. CDR3 coding DNA: TGTGCCAGCAGCGTAAATCCTCAGGGCGAACAGCCCCAGCATTTT. The chain recombines TRBV9 with TRBJ1-5; D may be TRBD1 (5 bases). Germline assignment: CDR1 SGDLS and CDR2 YYNGEE. The CDR3 covers 15 residues. Trimming removed 1 base from V and 7 bases from J, with 15 bases in between.

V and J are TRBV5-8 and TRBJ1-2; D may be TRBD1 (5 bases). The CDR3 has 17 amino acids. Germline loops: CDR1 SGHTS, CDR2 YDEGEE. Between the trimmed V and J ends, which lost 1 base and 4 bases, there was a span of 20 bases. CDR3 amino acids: CASSLMARRSGGYGYTF. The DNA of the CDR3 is TGTGCCAGCAGCTTGATGGCTCGGAGATCCGGGGGCTATGGCTACACCTTC.

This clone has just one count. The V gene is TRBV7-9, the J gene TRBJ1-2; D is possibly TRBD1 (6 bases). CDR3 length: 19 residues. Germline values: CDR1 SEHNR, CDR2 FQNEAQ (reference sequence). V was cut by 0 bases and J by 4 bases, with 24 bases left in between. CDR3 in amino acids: CASSLALNPRGHLVYGYTF. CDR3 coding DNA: TGTGCCAGCAGCTTAGCCCTGAACCCCCGGGGACACTTGGTCTATGGCTACACCTTC.

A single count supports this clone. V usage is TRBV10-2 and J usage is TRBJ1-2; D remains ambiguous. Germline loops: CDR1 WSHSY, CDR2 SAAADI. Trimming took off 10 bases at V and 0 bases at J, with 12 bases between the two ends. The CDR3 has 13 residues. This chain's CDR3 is CATEGTANYGYTF. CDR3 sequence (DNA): TGCGCCACCGAGGGAACAGCTAACTATGGCTACACCTTC.

The CDR3 coding sequence is TGCAGCGTTGGCCGGCAGGGGGCCTCTGAAGCTTTCTTT. Translation gives CSVGRQGASEAFF. The chain recombines TRBV29-1 with TRBJ1-1; 8 bases align to TRBD1. The CDR3 runs 13 residues. V was pared by 4 bases and J by 6 bases, with 7 bases of the junction left unmatched. Germline V gives CDR1 SQVTM, CDR2 ANQGSEA.

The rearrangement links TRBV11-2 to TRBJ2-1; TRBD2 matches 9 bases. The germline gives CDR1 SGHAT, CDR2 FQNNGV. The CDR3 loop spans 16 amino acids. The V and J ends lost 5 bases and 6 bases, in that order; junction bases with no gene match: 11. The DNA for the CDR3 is TGTGCCAGCAGCCTCCCCTTAGCGGGGGTCGGCAATGAGCAGTTCTTC. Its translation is CASSLPLAGVGNEQFF.

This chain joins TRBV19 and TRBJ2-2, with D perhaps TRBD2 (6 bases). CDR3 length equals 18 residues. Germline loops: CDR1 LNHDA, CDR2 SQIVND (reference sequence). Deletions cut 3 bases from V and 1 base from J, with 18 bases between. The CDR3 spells CASSIVPRDFLNTGELFF. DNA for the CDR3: TGTGCCAGTAGTATTGTCCCCCGGGACTTCTTGAACACCGGGGAGCTGTTTTTT.

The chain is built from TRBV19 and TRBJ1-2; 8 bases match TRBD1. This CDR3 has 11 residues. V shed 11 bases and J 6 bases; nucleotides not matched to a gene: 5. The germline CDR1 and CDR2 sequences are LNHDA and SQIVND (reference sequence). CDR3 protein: CAGTTGDGYTF. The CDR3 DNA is TGTGCCGGGACGACAGGGGATGGCTACACCTTC.

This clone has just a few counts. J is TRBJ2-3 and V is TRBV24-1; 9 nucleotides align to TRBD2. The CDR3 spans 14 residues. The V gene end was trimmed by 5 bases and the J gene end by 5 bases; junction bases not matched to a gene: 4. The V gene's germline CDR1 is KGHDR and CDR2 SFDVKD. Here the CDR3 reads CATSVAGVKDTQYF. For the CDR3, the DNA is TGTGCCACCAGTGTAGCGGGAGTTAAAGATACGCAGTATTTT.

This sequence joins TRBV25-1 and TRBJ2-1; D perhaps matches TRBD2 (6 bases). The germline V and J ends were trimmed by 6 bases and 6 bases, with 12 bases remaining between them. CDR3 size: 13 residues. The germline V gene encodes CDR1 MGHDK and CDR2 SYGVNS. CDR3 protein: CASRLPGVNEQFF. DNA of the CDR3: TGTGCCAGCAGACTACCGGGAGTCAATGAGCAGTTCTTC.

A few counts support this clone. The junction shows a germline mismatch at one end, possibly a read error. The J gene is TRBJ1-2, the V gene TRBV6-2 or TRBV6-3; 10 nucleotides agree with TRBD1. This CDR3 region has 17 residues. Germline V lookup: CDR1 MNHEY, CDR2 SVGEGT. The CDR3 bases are TGTGCCAGCAGCGCCGGGACAGGGGCATGGAGTAACGATGGCTACACCTTC. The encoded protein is CASSAGTGAWSNDGYTF.

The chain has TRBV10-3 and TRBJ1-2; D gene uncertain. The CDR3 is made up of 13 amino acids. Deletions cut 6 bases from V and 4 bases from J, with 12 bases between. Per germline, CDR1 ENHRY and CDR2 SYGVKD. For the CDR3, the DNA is TGTGCCATCAGCTTGCCTAGCTTCTATGGCTACACCTTC. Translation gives CAISLPSFYGYTF.

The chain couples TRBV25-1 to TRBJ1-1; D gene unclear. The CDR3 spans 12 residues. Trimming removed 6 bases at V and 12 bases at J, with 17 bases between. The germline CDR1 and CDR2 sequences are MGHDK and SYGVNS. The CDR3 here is CASRGGGFGTFF. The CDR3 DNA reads TGTGCCAGCAGAGGTGGAGGGTTTGGTACTTTCTTT.

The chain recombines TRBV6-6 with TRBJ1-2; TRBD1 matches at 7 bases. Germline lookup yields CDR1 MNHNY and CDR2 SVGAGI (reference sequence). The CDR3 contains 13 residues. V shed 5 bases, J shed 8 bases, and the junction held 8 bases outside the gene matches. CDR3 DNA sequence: TGTGCCAGCAGTCTCGACAGGGTGTCCGGCTACACCTTC. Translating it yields CASSLDRVSGYTF.

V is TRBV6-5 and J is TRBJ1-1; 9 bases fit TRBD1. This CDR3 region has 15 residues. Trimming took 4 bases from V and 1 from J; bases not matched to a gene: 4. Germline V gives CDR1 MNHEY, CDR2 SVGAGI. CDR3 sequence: CASSFGQGTNTEAFF. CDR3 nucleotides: TGTGCCAGCAGTTTCGGACAGGGGACGAACACTGAAGCTTTCTTT.

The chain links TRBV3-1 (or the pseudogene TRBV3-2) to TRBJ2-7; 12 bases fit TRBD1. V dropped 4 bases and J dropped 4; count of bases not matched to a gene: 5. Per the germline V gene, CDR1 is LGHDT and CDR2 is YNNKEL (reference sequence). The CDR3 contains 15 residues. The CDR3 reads CASSLGTGGTYEQYF. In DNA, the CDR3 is TGTGCCAGCAGCCTCGGGACAGGGGGCACTTACGAGCAGTACTTC.

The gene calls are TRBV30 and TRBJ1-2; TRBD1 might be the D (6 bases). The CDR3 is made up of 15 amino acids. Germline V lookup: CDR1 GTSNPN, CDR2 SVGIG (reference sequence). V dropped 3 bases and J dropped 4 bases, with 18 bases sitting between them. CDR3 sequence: CAWSGPGPGVYGYTF. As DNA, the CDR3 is TGTGCCTGGAGCGGACCGGGGCCAGGGGTCTATGGCTACACCTTC.

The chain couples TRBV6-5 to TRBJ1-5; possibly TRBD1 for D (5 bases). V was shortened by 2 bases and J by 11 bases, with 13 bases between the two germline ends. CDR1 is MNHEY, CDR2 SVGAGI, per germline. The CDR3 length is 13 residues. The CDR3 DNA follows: TGTGCCAGCAGTTACGAGGCGGGGCGTTCCCAGCATTTT. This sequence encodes CASSYEAGRSQHF.

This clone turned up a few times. The CDR3 is CASRGRSSTEAFF. CDR3 nucleotide sequence: TGTGCCAGCAGGGGGCGTTCGAGTACTGAAGCTTTCTTT. This chain links TRBV28 with TRBJ1-1, with D possibly matching TRBD1 (5 bases). Trimming pared 6 bases from V and 5 bases from J, leaving 13 bases between. CDR3 length: 13 amino acids. Germline V gives CDR1 MDHEN, CDR2 SYDVKM.